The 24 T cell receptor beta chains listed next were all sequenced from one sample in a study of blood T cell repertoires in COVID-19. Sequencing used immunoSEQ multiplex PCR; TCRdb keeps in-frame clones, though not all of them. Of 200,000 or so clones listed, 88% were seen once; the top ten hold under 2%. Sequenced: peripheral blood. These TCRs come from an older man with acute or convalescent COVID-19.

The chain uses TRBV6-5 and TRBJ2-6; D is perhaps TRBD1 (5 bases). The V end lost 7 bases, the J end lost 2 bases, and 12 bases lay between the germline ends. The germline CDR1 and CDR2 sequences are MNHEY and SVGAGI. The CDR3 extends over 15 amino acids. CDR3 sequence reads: CASTETDTGANVLTF. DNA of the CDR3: TGTGCCAGCACGGAGACAGACACTGGGGCCAACGTCCTGACTTTC.

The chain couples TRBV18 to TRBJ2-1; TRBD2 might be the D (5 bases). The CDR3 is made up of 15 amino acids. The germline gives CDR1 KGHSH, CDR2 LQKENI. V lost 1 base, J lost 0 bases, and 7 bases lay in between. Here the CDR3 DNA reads TGTGCCAGCTCACCACTAGCGTCCTCCTACAATGAGCAGTTCTTC. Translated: CASSPLASSYNEQFF. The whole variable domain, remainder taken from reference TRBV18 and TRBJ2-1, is NAGVMQNPRHLVRRRGQEARLRCSPMKGHSHVYWYRQLPEEGLKFMVYLQKENIIDESGMPKERFSAEFPKEGPSILRIQQVVRGDSAAYFCASSPLASSYNEQFFGPGTRLTVL.

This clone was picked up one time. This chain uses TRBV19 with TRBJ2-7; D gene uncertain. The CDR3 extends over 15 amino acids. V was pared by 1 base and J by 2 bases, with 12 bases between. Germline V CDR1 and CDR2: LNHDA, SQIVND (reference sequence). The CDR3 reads CASSIGRSPTYEQYF. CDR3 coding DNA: TGTGCCAGTAGTATAGGCAGGTCACCTACCTACGAGCAGTACTTC.

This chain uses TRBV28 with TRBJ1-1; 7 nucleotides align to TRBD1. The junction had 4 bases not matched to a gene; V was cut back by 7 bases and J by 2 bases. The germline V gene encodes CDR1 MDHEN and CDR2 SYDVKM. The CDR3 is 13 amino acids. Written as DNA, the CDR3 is TGTGCCAGCACCGGGACAGCTAACACTGAAGCTTTCTTT. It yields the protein CASTGTANTEAFF. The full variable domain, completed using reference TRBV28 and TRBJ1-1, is DVKVTQSSRYLVKRTGEKVFLECVQDMDHENMFWYRQDPGLGLRLIYFSYDVKMKEKGDIPEGYSVSREKKERFSLILESASTNQTSMYLCASTGTANTEAFFGQGTRLTVV.

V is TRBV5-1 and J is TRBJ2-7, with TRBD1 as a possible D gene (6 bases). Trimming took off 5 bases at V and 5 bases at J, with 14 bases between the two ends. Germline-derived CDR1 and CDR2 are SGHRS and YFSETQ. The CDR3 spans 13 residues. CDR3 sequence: CASRYGQFDEQYF. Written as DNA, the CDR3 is TGCGCCAGCAGATATGGACAGTTCGACGAGCAGTACTTC.

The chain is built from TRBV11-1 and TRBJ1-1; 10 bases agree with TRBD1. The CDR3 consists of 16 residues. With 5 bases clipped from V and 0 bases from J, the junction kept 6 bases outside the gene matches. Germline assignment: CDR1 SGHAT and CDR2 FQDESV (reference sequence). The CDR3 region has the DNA TGTGCCAGCAGCAGACAGGGGGCGGCTATGAACACTGAAGCTTTCTTT. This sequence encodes CASSRQGAAMNTEAFF.

CDR3 sequence reads: CASSLHGQGEYEQYF. The DNA of the CDR3 is TGTGCCAGCAGCTTACATGGACAGGGGGAATACGAGCAGTACTTC. The genes are TRBV7-9 and TRBJ2-7, with 10 bases lining up with TRBD1. V dropped 2 bases and J dropped 4; count of bases not matched to a gene: 5. Germline V gene lookup returns CDR1 SEHNR and CDR2 FQNEAQ (reference sequence). The CDR3 is 15 amino acids.

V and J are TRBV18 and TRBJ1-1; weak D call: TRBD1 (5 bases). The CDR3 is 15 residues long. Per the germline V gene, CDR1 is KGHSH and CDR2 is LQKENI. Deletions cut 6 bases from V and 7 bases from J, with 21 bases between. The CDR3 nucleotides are TGTGCCAGCTCCCTAACCGGGGGAGCGGAGAGTGAAGCTTTCTTT. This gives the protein CASSLTGGAESEAFF.

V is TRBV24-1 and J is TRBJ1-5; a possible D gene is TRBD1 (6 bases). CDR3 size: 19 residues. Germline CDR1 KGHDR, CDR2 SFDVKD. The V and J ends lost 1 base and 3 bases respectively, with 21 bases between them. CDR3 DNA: TGTGCCACCAGTGATTTCGGGGACACTTTTTTCCCTTACAATCAGCCCCAGCATTTT. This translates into CATSDFGDTFFPYNQPQHF.

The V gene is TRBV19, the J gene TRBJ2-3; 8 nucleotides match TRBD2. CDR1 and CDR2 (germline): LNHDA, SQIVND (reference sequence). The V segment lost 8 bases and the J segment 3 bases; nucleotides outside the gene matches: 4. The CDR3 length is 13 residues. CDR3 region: CASSGGGTDTQYF. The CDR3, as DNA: TGTGCCAGTTCGGGCGGGGGGACAGATACGCAGTATTTT.

The CDR3 loop is CASSITRGSVEAFF. CDR3 nucleotide sequence: TGTGCCAGCAGTATAACTAGGGGGTCCGTTGAAGCTTTCTTT. The chain couples TRBV3-1 (or the pseudogene TRBV3-2) to TRBJ1-1; possible D gene TRBD1, 6 bases. Germline values: CDR1 LGHDT, CDR2 YNNKEL (reference sequence). Trimming removed 6 bases at V and 7 bases at J, with 18 bases between. The CDR3 has 14 residues.

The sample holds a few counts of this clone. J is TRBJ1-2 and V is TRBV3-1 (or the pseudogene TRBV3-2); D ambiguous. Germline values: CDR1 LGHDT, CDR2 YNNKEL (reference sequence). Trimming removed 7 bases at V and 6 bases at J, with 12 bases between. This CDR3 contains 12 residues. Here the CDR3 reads CASTRGYDGYTF. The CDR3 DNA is TGTGCCAGCACCCGAGGGTACGATGGCTACACCTTC.

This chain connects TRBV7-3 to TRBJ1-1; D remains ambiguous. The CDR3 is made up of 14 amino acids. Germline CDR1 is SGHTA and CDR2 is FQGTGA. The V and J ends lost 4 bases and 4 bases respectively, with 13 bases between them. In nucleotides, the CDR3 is TGTGCCAGCAGCTCCGCCGGAGCCAGCACTGAAGCTTTCTTT. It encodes CASSSAGASTEAFF.

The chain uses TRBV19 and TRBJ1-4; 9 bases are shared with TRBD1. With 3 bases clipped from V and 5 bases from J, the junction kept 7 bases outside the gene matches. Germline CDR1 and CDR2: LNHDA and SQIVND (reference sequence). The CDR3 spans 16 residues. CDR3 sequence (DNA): TGTGCCAGTAGTATGAATTCCGGGACAGGGAATGAAAAACTGTTTTTT. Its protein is CASSMNSGTGNEKLFF. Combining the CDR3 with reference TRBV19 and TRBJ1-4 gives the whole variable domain DGGITQSPKYLFRKEGQNVTLSCEQNLNHDAMYWYRQDPGQGLRLIYYSQIVNDFQKGDIAEGYSVSREKKESFPLTVTSAQKNPTAFYLCASSMNSGTGNEKLFFGSGTQLSVL.

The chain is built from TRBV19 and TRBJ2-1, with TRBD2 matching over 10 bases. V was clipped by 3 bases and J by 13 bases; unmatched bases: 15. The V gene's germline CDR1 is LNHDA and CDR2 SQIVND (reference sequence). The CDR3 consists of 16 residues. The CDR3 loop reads CASSIRGVASGSHQFF. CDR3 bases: TGTGCCAGTAGTATTCGGGGGGTGGCTAGCGGGAGTCATCAGTTCTTC.

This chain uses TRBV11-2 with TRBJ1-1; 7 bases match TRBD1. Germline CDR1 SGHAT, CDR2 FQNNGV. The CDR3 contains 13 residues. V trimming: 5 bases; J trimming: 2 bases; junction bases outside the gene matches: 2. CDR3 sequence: CASSRDSNTEAFF. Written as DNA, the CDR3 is TGTGCCAGCAGCCGGGACAGCAACACTGAAGCTTTCTTT.

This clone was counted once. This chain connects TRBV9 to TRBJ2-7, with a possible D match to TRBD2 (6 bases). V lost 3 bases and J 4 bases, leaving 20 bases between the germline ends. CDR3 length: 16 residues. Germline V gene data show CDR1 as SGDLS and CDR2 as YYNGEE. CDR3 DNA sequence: TGTGCCAGCAGCGCGAAACCGGGACTGAACTCTTACGAGCAGTACTTC. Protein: CASSAKPGLNSYEQYF.

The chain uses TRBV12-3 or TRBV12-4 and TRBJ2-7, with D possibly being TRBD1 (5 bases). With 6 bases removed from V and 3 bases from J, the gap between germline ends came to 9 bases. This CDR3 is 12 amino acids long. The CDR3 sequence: CASRVGRYEQYF. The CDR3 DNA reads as TGTGCCAGCAGAGTGGGGCGCTACGAGCAGTACTTC.

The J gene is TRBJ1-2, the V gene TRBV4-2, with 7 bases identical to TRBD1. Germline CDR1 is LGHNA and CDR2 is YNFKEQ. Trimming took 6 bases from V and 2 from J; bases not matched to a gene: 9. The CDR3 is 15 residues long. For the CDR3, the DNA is TGTGCCAGCAGTGATAACCCGGGACAGAACTATGGCTACACCTTC. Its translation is CASSDNPGQNYGYTF.

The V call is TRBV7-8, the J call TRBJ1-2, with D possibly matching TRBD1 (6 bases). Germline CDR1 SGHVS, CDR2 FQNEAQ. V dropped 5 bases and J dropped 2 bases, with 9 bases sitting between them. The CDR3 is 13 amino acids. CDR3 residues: CASSLGQNYGYTF. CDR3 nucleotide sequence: TGTGCCAGCAGCCTCGGACAGAACTATGGCTACACCTTC.

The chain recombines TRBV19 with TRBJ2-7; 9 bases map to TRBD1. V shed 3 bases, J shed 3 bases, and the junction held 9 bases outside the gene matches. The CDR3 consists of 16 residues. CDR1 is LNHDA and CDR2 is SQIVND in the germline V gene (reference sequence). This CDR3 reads CASSISGTGSNYEQYF. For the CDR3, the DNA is TGTGCCAGTAGTATCTCCGGGACAGGGAGTAACTACGAGCAGTACTTC.

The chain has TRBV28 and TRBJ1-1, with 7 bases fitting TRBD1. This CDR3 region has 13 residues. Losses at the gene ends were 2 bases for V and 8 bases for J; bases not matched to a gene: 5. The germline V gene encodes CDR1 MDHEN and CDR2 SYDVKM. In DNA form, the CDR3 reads TGTGCCAGCAGTTTAGGACAGGTCTTAGAAGCTTTCTTT. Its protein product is CASSLGQVLEAFF.

CDR3 amino acids: CASSQLTAILGVEQFF. The CDR3 nucleotides are TGTGCCAGCAGCCAACTTACGGCGATCCTCGGGGTTGAGCAGTTCTTC. The chain is built from TRBV11-2 and TRBJ2-1, with D perhaps matching TRBD2 (5 bases). Trimming removed 5 bases from V and 9 bases from J, with 23 bases in between. The length of the CDR3 is 16 residues. Germline V gene sequence: CDR1 SGHAT, CDR2 FQNNGV.

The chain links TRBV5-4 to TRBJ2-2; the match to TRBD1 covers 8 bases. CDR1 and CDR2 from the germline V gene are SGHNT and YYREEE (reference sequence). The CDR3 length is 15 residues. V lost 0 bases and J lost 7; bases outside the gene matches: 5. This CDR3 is CASSLGRGLDGELFF. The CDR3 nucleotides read TGTGCCAGCAGCTTGGGCAGGGGGCTGGACGGGGAGCTGTTTTTT.